These 22 T cell receptor gamma chains share one sample of origin, sequenced in a study of gamma-delta T cells after stem cell transplantation. TCRdb reprocessed the RT-PCR reads through CATT. The table shows about 820 gamma-chain clones, with 4.5% to 6.5% occurring only once. The sequencing sample was made of gamma-delta T cells. The origin of the receptors is a human donor. It is not recorded whose cells these are; they may come from a transplant donor.

By its share, this clone is medium-sized. This chain connects TRGV9 to TRGJP. This CDR3 region has 15 residues. J was trimmed by 4 bases and V by 4 bases; bases with no gene match: 1. The germline CDR1 and CDR2 sequences are GITISATS and ISYDGTV (reference sequence). CDR3 amino acids: CALWDQELGKKIKVF. The CDR3 DNA sequence: TGTGCCTTGTGGGATCAAGAGTTGGGCAAAAAAATCAAGGTATTT.

As regards this clone: TCRdb's protein, taken from a much larger clone, differs from this DNA's translation at residue 7, likely owing to a read error; the protein displayed comes from the DNA. V and J are TRGV9 and TRGJP. The CDR3 covers 16 residues. The germline CDR1 and CDR2 sequences are GITISATS and ISYDGTV (reference sequence). V lost 3 bases to trimming and J lost 6 bases; unmatched junction nucleotides: 5. The DNA of the CDR3 is TGTGCCTTGTGGGAGATACGAGAGTTGGGCAAAAAAATCAAGGTATTT. This gives the protein CALWEIRELGKKIKVF.

The CDR3 bases are TGTGCCACCTGGGACGGCCGCTTCCGTCCATATTATTATAAGAAACTCTTT. The encoded protein is CATWDGRFRPYYYKKLF. The chain uses TRGV3 and TRGJ1 or TRGJ2. CDR1 VTNTFY and CDR2 YDVSTARD come from the germline V gene (reference sequence). V was clipped by 3 bases and J by 2 bases; unmatched bases: 16. The CDR3 spans 17 residues.

The chain links TRGV9 to TRGJP. CDR3 length: 16 amino acids. Germline lookup yields CDR1 GITISATS and CDR2 ISYDGTV (reference sequence). With 0 bases clipped from V and 9 bases from J, the junction kept 5 bases outside the gene matches. CDR3 in amino acids: CALWEVLVLGKKIKVF. The CDR3, as DNA: TGTGCCTTGTGGGAGGTGCTGGTGTTGGGCAAAAAAATCAAGGTATTT.

This clone was detected only a few times. The gene calls are TRGV9 and TRGJP. The germline V gene encodes CDR1 GITISATS and CDR2 ISYDGTV (reference sequence). Trimming removed 0 bases from V and 6 bases from J; junction bases left unmatched: 8. The CDR3 has 18 amino acids. The CDR3 coding sequence is TGTGCCTTGTGGGAGGTGCAGTCTCGAGAGTTGGGCAAAAAAATCAAGGTATTT. Translated, it gives CALWEVQSRELGKKIKVF.

This clone was detected only a few times. A much larger clone differs from this one at a single base, so this may be a read error. The chain carries TRGV9 and TRGJP. This CDR3 spans 16 amino acids. Germline values: CDR1 GITISATS, CDR2 ISYDGTV (reference sequence). CDR3 residues: CALREIQELGKKIKVF. The CDR3 DNA follows: TGTGCCTTGCGGGAGATACAAGAGTTGGGCAAAAAAATCAAGGTATTT.

There are a few counts of this clone. This is likely an artifact of a read error, given a far larger clone one base away. The sample contains more than one DNA sequence encoding this CDR3. This rearrangement joins TRGV9 to TRGJ1 or TRGJ2. V lost 3 bases and J lost 8; bases outside the gene matches: 4. This CDR3 comprises 11 residues. Looked up from germline, CDR1 is GITISATS and CDR2 is ISYDGTV (reference sequence). The CDR3 nucleotides read TGTGCCTTGTGGGAGACCAATAAGAAACTCTTT. Translated: CALWETNKKLF.

This clone appeared a few times. The protein given by TCRdb reflects a much larger clone and differs at residue 8 from this DNA's translation, likely from a read error; the protein shown is the DNA's translation. Distinct nucleotide sequences in the sample also encode this CDR3. The chain combines TRGV9 with TRGJP. The CDR3 is 16 amino acids. Germline V gene sequence: CDR1 GITISATS, CDR2 ISYDGTV (reference sequence). The CDR3 protein is CALWEEQGLGKKIKVF. The CDR3 nucleotides are TGCGCCTTGTGGGAGGAACAAGGGTTGGGCAAAAAAATCAAGGTATTT.

This clone turned up a few times. Germline and junction disagree at one end, which may indicate a read error. The sample holds other DNA sequences that translate to the same CDR3. In DNA form, the CDR3 reads TGTGCCTTGTGGGAGCTACAAGAGCTGGGCAAAAAAATCAAGGTATTT. As protein: CALWELQELGKKIKVF. The rearrangement joins TRGV9 to TRGJP. The CDR3 is made up of 16 amino acids. Per the germline V gene, CDR1 is GITISATS and CDR2 is ISYDGTV (reference sequence).

This clone was detected only a few times. The translation of this DNA and the TCRdb protein of a much larger clone differ at residue 12, probably owing to a read error; the protein shown here is translated from the DNA. The chain joins TRGV9 to TRGJP. This CDR3 has 16 residues. CDR1 GITISATS and CDR2 ISYDGTV come from the germline V gene (reference sequence). CDR3 in amino acids: CALWEVGELGKRIKVF. CDR3 in DNA: TGTGCCTTGTGGGAGGTGGGAGAGTTGGGCAAAAGAATCAAGGTATTT.

By share, this clone counts as large. Other nucleotide sequences from this sample produce the same CDR3. The chain combines TRGV9 with TRGJP. Trimming removed 2 bases from V and 6 bases from J; junction bases left unmatched: 4. The CDR3 sequence is 16 residues long. Germline V gene sequence: CDR1 GITISATS, CDR2 ISYDGTV (reference sequence). CDR3 residues: CALWEDGELGKKIKVF. DNA for the CDR3: TGTGCCTTGTGGGAGGATGGAGAGTTGGGCAAAAAAATCAAGGTATTT.

There are a few counts of this clone. This sequence joins TRGV9 and TRGJP. The CDR3 loop spans 16 amino acids. Losses at the gene ends were 3 bases for V and 7 bases for J; bases not matched to a gene: 6. Germline V gene data show CDR1 as GITISATS and CDR2 as ISYDGTV (reference sequence). The CDR3 loop is CALWELWELGKKIKVF. As DNA, the CDR3 is TGTGCCTTGTGGGAGTTGTGGGAGTTGGGCAAAAAAATCAAGGTATTT.

This clone is termed large (0.1 to 1%). With a much larger clone just one base away, this may be a read error. This rearrangement joins TRGV9 to TRGJP. CDR3 length: 16 residues. Trimming cost V 0 bases and J 7 bases; bases outside gene matches: 3. Germline lookup yields CDR1 GITISATS and CDR2 ISYDGTV (reference sequence). The CDR3 region has the DNA TGTGCCTTGTGGGAGGTGAACGAGTTGGGCAAAAAAATCAAGGTATTT. Its protein product is CALWEVNELGKKIKVF.

By proportion, this clone is large. Other DNA sequences within the sample encode an identical CDR3. The chain is built from TRGV9 and TRGJP. The CDR3 extends over 16 amino acids. Looked up from germline, CDR1 is GITISATS and CDR2 is ISYDGTV (reference sequence). The trim removed 2 bases at V and 4 bases at J, leaving 2 bases unmatched. This CDR3 is CALWEAQELGKKIKVF. Here the CDR3 DNA reads TGTGCCTTGTGGGAGGCACAAGAGTTGGGCAAAAAAATCAAGGTATTT.

With regard to this clone: A read error is possible here, since a much larger clone lies one base away. The V and J genes are TRGV9 and TRGJP. The CDR3 is 16 amino acids. V trimming: 5 bases; J trimming: 3 bases; junction bases outside the gene matches: 4. The germline gives CDR1 GITISATS, CDR2 ISYDGTV (reference sequence). CDR3: CALWGTQELGKKIKVF. In DNA, the CDR3 is TGTGCCTTGTGGGGGACGCAAGAGTTGGGCAAAAAAATCAAGGTATTT.

Relative to its sample, this clone is medium-sized (0.01 to 0.1%). In the same sample, other DNA sequences code for this CDR3. The chain carries TRGV9 and TRGJP. CDR1 and CDR2 (germline): GITISATS, ISYDGTV (reference sequence). Trimming at V came to 3 bases and at J to 3 bases, leaving 2 bases not matched to a gene. The CDR3 runs 16 residues. The chain's CDR3 is CALWESQELGKKIKVF. The DNA for the CDR3 is TGTGCCTTGTGGGAGTCGCAAGAGTTGGGCAAAAAAATCAAGGTATTT.

To note about this clone: Different DNA sequences within this sample yield the same CDR3. V usage is TRGV9 and J usage is TRGJP. V lost 5 bases to trimming and J lost 3 bases; unmatched junction nucleotides: 4. This CDR3 has 16 amino acids. CDR1 GITISATS and CDR2 ISYDGTV come from the germline V gene (reference sequence). CDR3 nucleotide sequence: TGTGCCTTGTGGGGCGAGCAAGAGTTGGGCAAAAAAATCAAGGTATTT. Translated, it gives CALWGEQELGKKIKVF.

This clone was counted only a few times. A far larger clone is one base from this, pointing to a likely read error. The identical CDR3 is also encoded by other nucleotide sequences in the sample. This rearrangement joins TRGV9 to TRGJP. The V gene's germline CDR1 is GITISATS and CDR2 ISYDGTV (reference sequence). The CDR3 sequence is 16 residues long. The CDR3 reads CALWDMQELGKKIKVF. CDR3 bases: TGTGCCTTGTGGGACATGCAAGAGTTGGGCAAAAAGATCAAGGTATTT.

On this clone: The TCRdb protein, from a much larger clone, departs from this DNA's translation at residue 11, likely by read error; the protein shown derives from the DNA. The chain joins TRGV9 to TRGJP1. This CDR3 is built from 14 residues. Germline assignment: CDR1 GITISATS and CDR2 ISYDGTV (reference sequence). The CDR3 sequence: CALWEDTTGWLKIF. CDR3 DNA sequence: TGTGCCTTGTGGGAGGATACCACTGGTTGGCTCAAGATATTT.

In regard to this clone: A much bigger clone sits one base away, suggesting this may be a read error. Within the sample, other DNA sequences also encode this same CDR3. This sequence joins TRGV9 and TRGJP. This CDR3 contains 21 residues. From germline, CDR1 is GITISATS and CDR2 ISYDGTV (reference sequence). The trim removed 2 bases at V and 1 base at J, leaving 14 bases unmatched. Written as DNA, the CDR3 is TGTGCCTTGTGGGAGGCGGATTCGATCGAGGGGCAAGAGTTGGGCAAAAAAATCAAGGTATTT. Amino acids: CALWEADSIEGQELGKKIKVF.

This clone was counted only a few times. The chain carries TRGV9 and TRGJP. The CDR3 is 16 residues long. The junction had 5 bases not matched to a gene; V was cut back by 3 bases and J by 6 bases. The V gene's germline CDR1 is GITISATS and CDR2 ISYDGTV (reference sequence). The CDR3 loop reads CALWEFRELGKKIKVF. CDR3 nucleotide sequence: TGTGCCTTGTGGGAGTTTAGAGAGTTGGGCAAAAAAATCAAGGTATTT.

Comments on this clone: Since a far larger clone is one base different, this is likely a read error. This same CDR3 is encoded by further DNA sequences in the sample. This chain links TRGV9 with TRGJP. CDR3 size: 16 residues. The germline V gene encodes CDR1 GITISATS and CDR2 ISYDGTV (reference sequence). The DNA for the CDR3 is TGTGCCTTGTGGGAGGCCCAAGAGTTGGGTAAAAAAATCAAGGTATTT. It specifies CALWEAQELGKKIKVF.